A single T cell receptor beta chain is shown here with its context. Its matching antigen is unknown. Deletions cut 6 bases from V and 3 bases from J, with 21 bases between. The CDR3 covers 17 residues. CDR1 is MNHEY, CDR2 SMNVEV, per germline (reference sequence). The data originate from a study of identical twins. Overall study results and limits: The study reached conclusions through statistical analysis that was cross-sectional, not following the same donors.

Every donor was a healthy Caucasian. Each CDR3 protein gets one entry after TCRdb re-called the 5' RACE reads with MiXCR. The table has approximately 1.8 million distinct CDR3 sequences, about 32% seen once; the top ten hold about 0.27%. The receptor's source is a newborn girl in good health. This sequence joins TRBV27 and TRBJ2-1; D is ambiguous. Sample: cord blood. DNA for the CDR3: TGTGCCAGCAGCCGAACTTCGTCCGGGCCGTACTACAATGAGCAGTTCTTC. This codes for CASSRTSSGPYYNEQFF.